This is a list of T cell receptor beta chains from one sample in a study of identical twins. TCRdb itself ran the 5' RACE reads through MiXCR, one entry per CDR3 protein. The sample consists of 1.5 million to 2 million distinct CDR3 sequences, around a third of them appearing once. Sequencing input: cord blood. These receptors came from a newborn girl in good health. CDR3s include the opening cysteine and the closing phenylalanine or tryptophan. The D gene is left open where the match is weak. Clone size is stated in some rows and not others, as once, few, many or a class when expanded.

few	TRBV25-1	TRBJ1-6	TRBD1	TGTGCCAGCAGTGTGACAGGGGCCGGTTCACCCCTCCACTTT	CASSVTGAGSPLHF
many	TRBV5-1	TRBJ2-1	.	TGCGCCAGCAGCTTGGGGGCACCGGGTAATGAGCAGTTCTTC	CASSLGAPGNEQFF
.	TRBV20-1	TRBJ2-5	TRBD2	TGCAGTGCTAGACCTAGCAGAGCGGGGAACAATGAGCAGTACTTC	CSARPSRAGNNEQYF
.	TRBV12-3/TRBV12-4	TRBJ2-3	TRBD1	TGTGCCAGCAGTTCCCCGACAGGGGTAGGCGCAGATACGCAGTATTTT	CASSSPTGVGADTQYF
few	TRBV10-3	TRBJ1-3	.	TGTGCCATCAGTGGAAGGAGGGCGGATGGCACCATATATTTT	CAISGRRADGTIYF
.	TRBV3-1	TRBJ2-3	TRBD1	TGTGCCAGCAGCCAAAGAGGGGACAGGGCAGATACGCAGTATTTT	CASSQRGDRADTQYF
.	TRBV21-1	TRBJ1-4	.	TGTGCCAGCAGCAAAGGGGGACATAATGAAAAACTGTTTTTT	CASSKGGHNEKLFF
.	TRBV6-1	TRBJ2-2	.	TGTGCCAGCAGTGAAGTGATCGTGACCGGGGAGCTGTTTTTT	CASSEVIVTGELFF
.	TRBV12-3/TRBV12-4	TRBJ2-3	.	TGTGCCAGCAGTTTAAGGGACTTTGGGTGGAGAGATACGCAGTATTTT	CASSLRDFGWRDTQYF
.	TRBV13	TRBJ1-1	TRBD1	TGTGCCAGCAGCTCAGGGGGCGGGGTACCCGAAGCTTTCTTT	CASSSGGGVPEAFF
few	TRBV11-2	TRBJ2-1	TRBD2	TGTGCCAGCAGCCCGGGTCTAGCGGGGGGGCTCAATGAGCAGTTCTTC	CASSPGLAGGLNEQFF
.	TRBV4-1	TRBJ2-5	.	TGCGCCAGCAGCGGACTGGGGAGGCACAATGAGCAGTACTTC	CASSGLGRHNEQYF
few	TRBV10-3	TRBJ2-1	.	TGTGCCATCAGCACCCGGGGTTCCTACAATGAGCAGTTCTTC	CAISTRGSYNEQFF
few	TRBV4-1	TRBJ2-1	TRBD2	TGCGCCAGCAGCCTCGGGGGACTACCTGTCTACAATGAGCAGTTCTTC	CASSLGGLPVYNEQFF
.	TRBV9	TRBJ1-1	.	TGTGCCAGCAGCGCAGGTCAACAAGGAGGGAGGAACACTGAAGCTTTCTTT	CASSAGQQGGRNTEAFF
once	TRBV9	TRBJ2-3	TRBD2	TGTGCCAGCAGCGCACTAGCGGGGGGGCAGGTAGATACGCAGTATTTT	CASSALAGGQVDTQYF
few	TRBV11-2	TRBJ2-3	.	TGTGCCAGCAGACAAACTCACAGGGTGGGGAGCACAGATACGCAGTATTTT	CASRQTHRVGSTDTQYF
.	TRBV5-1	TRBJ2-1	TRBD2	TGCGCCAGCCGCCTTGGCGGGAGTGGGAATGAGCAGTTCTTC	CASRLGGSGNEQFF
once	TRBV6-6	TRBJ2-5	.	TGTGCCAGCAGTTACACTGCGGGGGCTTTAGCGAAAGAGACCCAGTACTTC	CASSYTAGALAKETQYF
.	TRBV4-2	TRBJ2-7	.	TGTGCCAGCAGCCCAGGGGAGGGTCGATCCTACGAGCAGTACTTC	CASSPGEGRSYEQYF
once	TRBV5-1	TRBJ1-1	.	TGCGCCAGCAGCCACGAGGGTGAAGCTTTCTTT	CASSHEGEAFF
.	TRBV2	TRBJ2-7	.	TGTGCCAGCAAGGGAGGTACGGTCTACAATGAGCAGTACTTC	CASKGGTVYNEQYF
.	TRBV5-1	TRBJ2-2	.	TGCGCCAGCTTGGGACTTCCGAACACCGGGGAGCTGTTTTTT	CASLGLPNTGELFF
.	TRBV4-1	TRBJ2-3	.	TGCGCCAGCAGCCAAGTGGTGGGCACAGATACGCAGTATTTT	CASSQVVGTDTQYF
.	TRBV5-1	TRBJ2-5	TRBD1	TGCGCCAGCAGCTTGTCCAGGGGGAGAATGGAGACCCAGTACTTC	CASSLSRGRMETQYF
many	TRBV12-3/TRBV12-4	TRBJ1-2	TRBD1	TGTGCCAGCAGTTCCGGACAGGCCCGAGCGGGCTACACCTTC	CASSSGQARAGYTF
.	TRBV20-1	TRBJ1-4	TRBD1	TGCAGTGCCCGGGACAGTGGACCATCAACTAATGAAAAACTGTTTTTT	CSARDSGPSTNEKLFF
few	TRBV6-1	TRBJ1-2	.	TGTGCCAGCAGTGAAGACGGCAGCTATGGCTACACCTTC	CASSEDGSYGYTF
many	TRBV29-1	TRBJ2-3	.	TGCAGCGTTGAAGTCGCAAGTTTCAGGAATACGCAGTATTTT	CSVEVASFRNTQYF
.	TRBV5-1	TRBJ2-7	.	TGCGCCAGCAGTCCCTCAGGAGTCGGATACGAGCAGTACTTC	CASSPSGVGYEQYF
many	TRBV5-1	TRBJ2-4	TRBD2	TGCGCCAGCAGCTACGGACTAGCTGAAAACATTCAGTACTTC	CASSYGLAENIQYF
few	TRBV20-1	TRBJ2-2	.	TGCAGTGCTAGAGTTGGATCTCCATACACCGGGGAGCTGTTTTTT	CSARVGSPYTGELFF
.	TRBV20-1	TRBJ1-1	.	TGCAGTGCTAGAGTGATCAGGGGTGGGACTGAAGCTTTCTTT	CSARVIRGGTEAFF
.	TRBV20-1	TRBJ2-4	TRBD2	TGCAGTGCTAGCCCTAGCGGACTAGCGGGGGGGCGTTATGGGAACATTCAGTACTTC	CSASPSGLAGGRYGNIQYF
.	TRBV27	TRBJ2-3	TRBD1	TGTGCCAGCAGTTTTCGGGACAGGGCACAGATAGCGGAACAGGGCACAGATACGCAGTATTTT	CASSFRDRAQIAEQGTDTQYF
few	TRBV20-1	TRBJ1-1	.	TGCAGTGCTATCCCAGCCGGCTTGAACACTGAAGCTTTCTTT	CSAIPAGLNTEAFF
few	TRBV25-1	TRBJ2-2	.	TGTGCCAGCAGTGAATCAGGCAGGGGCACCGGGGAGCTGTTTTTT	CASSESGRGTGELFF
.	TRBV25-1	TRBJ1-4	TRBD1	TGTGCCGGAAGGGACAGGGGGCGGAACAATGAAAAACTGTTTTTT	CAGRDRGRNNEKLFF
.	TRBV20-1	TRBJ2-7	.	TGCAGTGCTGTGGAATCCACCAGCTCCTACAATGAGCAGTACTTC	CSAVESTSSYNEQYF
.	TRBV12-3/TRBV12-4	TRBJ2-1	.	TGTGCCAGCACCCTACGGGTCAGCTCCTACAATGAGCAGTTCTTC	CASTLRVSSYNEQFF
.	TRBV7-2	TRBJ2-1	TRBD2	TGTGCCAGCAGCCGGATTCAACTAGCGGGGGGTTACAATGAGCAGTTCTTC	CASSRIQLAGGYNEQFF
.	TRBV25-1	TRBJ2-6	.	TGTGCCTCTATAGGTGGGGCCAACGTCCTGACTTTC	CASIGGANVLTF
.	TRBV7-2	TRBJ2-7	.	TGTGCCAGCAGCCCCCACAATCTCGGACGGGTTAGCTCCTACAATGAGCAGTACTTC	CASSPHNLGRVSSYNEQYF
.	TRBV2	TRBJ2-7	.	TGTGCCAGCAGTGAAGCCTTGAGGAACAATGAGCAGTACTTC	CASSEALRNNEQYF
.	TRBV3-1	TRBJ2-1	.	TGTGCCAGCAGCCATGGCCTTCGCTCCTACAATGAGCAGTTCTTC	CASSHGLRSYNEQFF
.	TRBV20-1	TRBJ1-2	.	TGCAGTGCGTACAGGGAGTATGGCTACACCTTC	CSAYREYGYTF
.	TRBV5-5	TRBJ2-3	.	TGTGCCAGCAGCTTGGCCTTCCATACGCAGTATTTT	CASSLAFHTQYF
few	TRBV20-1	TRBJ1-2	.	TGCAGTGCTAGAGATGTCTGGGGCGGAAACTATGGCTACACCTTC	CSARDVWGGNYGYTF
many	TRBV2	TRBJ2-1	.	TGTGCCAGCAGTGACAGGGGCTACAATGAGCAGTTCTTC	CASSDRGYNEQFF
.	TRBV4-1	TRBJ1-1	.	TGCGCCAGCAGATCAGCACCGCTCCGGGACAACCTTGAAGCTTTCTTT	CASRSAPLRDNLEAFF
.	TRBV11-2	TRBJ2-1	.	TGTGCCAGCAGCTTAGAGTGTGAGACCCAGTTCTTC	CASSLECETQFF
.	TRBV10-2	TRBJ2-7	TRBD2	TGCGCCAGCAGTGAGGGACTAGCGGGGGGTATTATATACAATGAGCAGTACTTC	CASSEGLAGGIIYNEQYF
few	TRBV3-1	TRBJ2-3	TRBD2	TGTGCCAGCAGCCAAGGCCCAGCGGGGGGTATCACAGATACGCAGTATTTT	CASSQGPAGGITDTQYF
.	TRBV20-1	TRBJ1-5	.	TGCAGTGCTTTGACCGACAGACTTAGCAATCAGCCCCAGCATTTT	CSALTDRLSNQPQHF
once	TRBV10-3	TRBJ2-7	TRBD2	TGTGCCATCAGTGAGTTCGCAGCGGGATCCTACGGGCAGTACTTC	CAISEFAAGSYGQYF
.	TRBV9	TRBJ2-3	.	TGTGCCAGCAGCGTAGAGCCCTTGGGTCCCCGCACAGATACGCAGTATTTT	CASSVEPLGPRTDTQYF